The 7 T cell receptor beta chains below were found in one sample sequenced in a study of lymphopenia after photon versus proton radiotherapy. Using immunoSEQ multiplex PCR, the repertoire was profiled, and TCRdb retains in-frame clones only, with some absent. The sample yields 160,000 or so clones, around nine tenths seen once. The specimen comprised peripheral blood, sampled from a patient treated with photon-based radiotherapy. The receptor source for this set is a man over 45 with gastric cancer.

The V gene is TRBV6-5, the J gene TRBJ2-2; tentatively, D is TRBD2 (6 bases). Trimming took off 2 bases at V and 2 bases at J, with 12 bases between the two ends. Germline lookup yields CDR1 MNHEY and CDR2 SVGAGI. The CDR3 loop spans 16 amino acids. CDR3: CASSYGLAQNTGELFF. CDR3 nucleotides: TGTGCCAGCAGTTACGGGCTAGCGCAAAACACCGGGGAGCTGTTTTTT.

This chain uses TRBV25-1 with TRBJ2-7; 7 nucleotides match TRBD1. This CDR3 has 13 amino acids. Germline CDR1 MGHDK, CDR2 SYGVNS. V shed 7 bases and J 0 bases; nucleotides not matched to a gene: 3. CDR3 bases: TGTGCCAGCATAGGACAGGTCTCCTACGAGCAGTACTTC. This codes for CASIGQVSYEQYF.

In this sample, this clone turned up once. The chain links TRBV27 to TRBJ1-1; 7 positions agree with TRBD1. V was pared by 1 base and J by 0 bases, with 8 bases of the junction left unmatched. The CDR3 has 17 residues. Germline V gene lookup returns CDR1 MNHEY and CDR2 SMNVEV (reference sequence). The CDR3 loop reads CASSLYDRARVNTEAFF. The DNA of the CDR3 is TGTGCCAGCAGTTTATACGACAGGGCAAGGGTGAACACTGAAGCTTTCTTT.

As regards this clone: This specimen includes other DNA sequences encoding the same CDR3. This chain joins TRBV14 and TRBJ2-7; 8 bases map to TRBD1. The CDR3 extends over 15 amino acids. With 1 base clipped from V and 2 bases from J, the junction kept 4 bases outside the gene matches. Germline V gene lookup returns CDR1 SGHDN and CDR2 FVKESK. This chain's CDR3 is CASSQAGTGPYEQYF. Written as DNA, the CDR3 is TGTGCCAGCAGCCAAGCCGGGACAGGCCCCTACGAGCAGTACTTC.

The rearrangement links TRBV11-2 to TRBJ1-5; weak D call: TRBD1 (6 bases). The CDR3 is 17 amino acids. V was clipped by 1 base and J by 1 base, with 14 bases between them. CDR1 SGHAT and CDR2 FQNNGV come from the germline V gene. The CDR3 sequence: CASSLGGGGRSNQPQHF. Written as DNA, the CDR3 is TGTGCCAGCAGCTTAGGGGGAGGGGGGCGCAGCAATCAGCCCCAGCATTTT.

The V and J genes are TRBV2 and TRBJ1-1, with D perhaps matching TRBD1 (6 bases). From germline, CDR1 is SNHLY and CDR2 FYNNEI. V was clipped by 4 bases and J by 2 bases, with 14 bases between them. This CDR3 contains 15 residues. The DNA of the CDR3 is TGTGCCAGCAGTGTCCGACAGGTCCCCAACACTGAAGCTTTCTTT. This encodes CASSVRQVPNTEAFF. Full variable domain (missing parts from reference TRBV2 and TRBJ1-1): EPEVTQTPSHQVTQMGQEVILRCVPISNHLYFYWYRQILGQKVEFLVSFYNNEISEKSEIFDDQFSVERPDGSNFTLKIRSTKLEDSAMYFCASSVRQVPNTEAFFGQGTRLTVV.

The chain couples TRBV19 to TRBJ1-4; 9 bases align to TRBD1. The ends lost 5 bases at V and 3 bases at J; junction bases unmatched: 7. This CDR3 region has 16 residues. The germline gives CDR1 LNHDA, CDR2 SQIVND (reference sequence). This CDR3 reads CASSRQGVQANEKLFF. DNA of the CDR3: TGTGCCAGTAGTCGACAGGGGGTTCAAGCTAATGAAAAACTGTTTTTT.